The 9 T cell receptor beta chains below were found in one sample sequenced in a study of cytomegalovirus exposure and HLA in healthy donors. The table came from immunoSEQ multiplex PCR; TCRdb's copy has only in-frame clones and leaves some out. The sample consists of some 200,000 clones, 80% to 85% of them appearing once. The sequenced material came from PBMCs. Receptors originate from a young woman in good health and CMV-seropositive.

V is TRBV5-4 and J is TRBJ1-6; TRBD1 aligns across 7 bases. CDR3 size: 15 residues. The trim removed 5 bases at V and 4 bases at J, leaving 6 bases unmatched. CDR1 SGHNT and CDR2 YYREEE come from the germline V gene (reference sequence). CDR3 nucleotides: TGTGCCAGCAGTCCCGACAGGGTGTATAATTCACCCCTCCACTTT. This gives the protein CASSPDRVYNSPLHF.

The chain recombines TRBV10-3 with TRBJ2-3, with 8 bases lining up with TRBD1. V shed 1 base and J 10 bases; nucleotides not matched to a gene: 4. Looked up from germline, CDR1 is ENHRY and CDR2 is SYGVKD. The CDR3 is made up of 13 amino acids. DNA for the CDR3: TGTGCCATCAGTGAGTTGGGACAGGATGCGCAGTATTTT. Translated: CAISELGQDAQYF.

Remarks on this clone: A much larger clone differs by one base, so this may be a read error. J is TRBJ2-1 and V is TRBV7-3; the D gene is possibly TRBD1 (5 bases). This CDR3 is 13 amino acids long. Germline V gives CDR1 SGHTA, CDR2 FQGTGA. The V gene lost 5 bases and the J gene lost 0 bases, with 5 bases spanning the gap. CDR3 amino acids: CASSDSSYNEQFF. The CDR3 DNA follows: TGTGCCAGCAGCGACAGCTCCTACAATGAGCAGTTCTTC.

The CDR3 sequence: CASSLDQQETQYF. CDR3 bases: TGCGCCAGCAGCTTGGACCAGCAAGAGACCCAGTACTTC. V is TRBV5-1 and J is TRBJ2-5; D not certain. The germline gives CDR1 SGHRS, CDR2 YFSETQ. V shed 0 bases and J shed 2 bases, with 5 bases lying between them. The CDR3 is 13 amino acids.

The chain recombines TRBV7-2 with TRBJ1-2; D remains ambiguous. The CDR3 is 16 amino acids. Germline V gene lookup returns CDR1 SGHTA and CDR2 FQGNSA. The germline V and J ends were trimmed by 0 bases and 0 bases, with 11 bases remaining between them. The CDR3 region has the DNA TGTGCCAGCAGCTTAGCGCTCGGAGATGCTAACTATGGCTACACCTTC. Amino acids: CASSLALGDANYGYTF.

The rearrangement joins TRBV10-3 to TRBJ1-2; 7 bases are shared with TRBD1. Losses at the gene ends were 2 bases for V and 4 bases for J; bases not matched to a gene: 4. This CDR3 has 14 residues. The germline CDR1 and CDR2 sequences are ENHRY and SYGVKD. The CDR3 sequence: CAISEDRVSYGYTF. The CDR3 DNA sequence: TGTGCCATCAGTGAGGACAGGGTTAGCTATGGCTACACCTTC.

The genes are TRBV27 and TRBJ1-6, with D perhaps TRBD1 (6 bases). From germline, CDR1 is MNHEY and CDR2 SMNVEV (reference sequence). This CDR3 has 15 amino acids. The V and J ends lost 7 bases and 5 bases respectively, with 15 bases between them. CDR3 coding DNA: TGTGCCAGCAAGTCCCGGGACACTAATAATTCACCCCTCCACTTT. Translated, it gives CASKSRDTNNSPLHF.

The V call is TRBV5-4, the J call TRBJ2-2, with 12 bases identical to TRBD2. This CDR3 region has 16 residues. The trim removed 4 bases at V and 0 bases at J, leaving 1 base unmatched. Germline V CDR1 and CDR2: SGHNT, YYREEE (reference sequence). In nucleotides, the CDR3 is TGTGCCAGCAGCCCTAGCGGGGGGGCGAACACCGGGGAGCTGTTTTTT. It specifies CASSPSGGANTGELFF.

The J gene is TRBJ1-1, the V gene TRBV6-5, with 7 nucleotides matching TRBD1. Germline V gives CDR1 MNHEY, CDR2 SVGAGI. J gave up 5 bases and V 6 bases, and 6 bases lay outside the gene matches. The CDR3 runs 13 residues. The DNA of the CDR3 is TGTGCCAGCAGCGATACGACAGGGACTGAAGCTTTCTTT. It yields the protein CASSDTTGTEAFF.